Listed here is a single T cell receptor (beta chain). Produced via immunoSEQ multiplex PCR; TCRdb's table is partial and in-frame only. The table records some 230,000 clones, 75% to 95% of them present only once. This entry belongs to a study of cytomegalovirus exposure and HLA in healthy donors. The CDR3 consists of 14 residues. The germline V gene encodes CDR1 ENHRY and CDR2 SYGVKD. V shed 11 bases, J shed 2 bases, and the junction held 9 bases outside the gene matches. Sequencing was performed on PBMCs. This clonotype originated in a woman between 18 and 29 years old in good health and CMV-seronegative. The chain couples TRBV10-3 to TRBJ2-7; TRBD1 aligns across 10 bases. The CDR3 bases are TGTGCCGTCACTTCCGGGACAGGGGCCTACGAGCAGTACTTC. The encoded protein is CAVTSGTGAYEQYF.